These 6 T cell receptor beta chains came from one sample sequenced in a study of long-term antiretroviral therapy in people with HIV. The run of the v3.0 immunoSEQ assay was at survey level. Some clones are missing from TCRdb's copy, which holds only in-frame ones; the method was immunoSEQ multiplex PCR. Altogether approximately 31,000 clones are present, around 97% being singletons, with the ten largest covering approximately 3%. The sequencing used unsorted PBMCs, collected 6.9 years after starting antiretroviral therapy. The receptors here all came from a man in his thirties or forties with HIV.

This clone appeared once. The chain links TRBV30 to TRBJ2-7; D might be TRBD1 or TRBD2, each matching 5 bases. The V end lost 5 bases, the J end lost 6 bases, and 17 bases lay between the germline ends. The germline CDR1 and CDR2 sequences are GTSNPN and SVGIG (reference sequence). The CDR3 covers 13 residues. The CDR3 sequence: CAWDRGAPGEQYF. CDR3 nucleotides: TGTGCCTGGGACCGAGGGGCCCCTGGCGAGCAGTACTTC.

This rearrangement joins TRBV12-5 to TRBJ2-5, with D possibly being TRBD2 (6 bases). The V gene lost 5 bases and the J gene lost 5 bases, with 12 bases spanning the gap. The germline CDR1 and CDR2 sequences are LGHNT and FRNRAP. The CDR3 has 13 amino acids. The chain's CDR3 is CASGTDREETQYF. The DNA for the CDR3 is TGTGCTAGTGGTACAGATCGGGAGGAGACCCAGTACTTC.

This rearrangement joins TRBV9 to TRBJ2-3; the D gene is possibly TRBD1 (6 bases). The germline V gene encodes CDR1 SGDLS and CDR2 YYNGEE. V shed 0 bases and J shed 0 bases, with 14 bases lying between them. This CDR3 has 17 amino acids. The chain's CDR3 is CASSVVGAPTSTDTQYF. The CDR3 nucleotides read TGTGCCAGCAGCGTAGTGGGGGCCCCTACTAGCACAGATACGCAGTATTTT. Full variable domain (rest looked up from reference TRBV9 and TRBJ2-3): DSGVTQTPKHLITATGQRVTLRCSPRSGDLSVYWYQQSLDQGLQFLIQYYNGEERAKGNILERFSAQQFPDLHSELNLSSLELGDSALYFCASSVVGAPTSTDTQYFGPGTRLTVL.

V gene TRBV7-9 combines with J gene TRBJ2-3, with D possibly TRBD1 on 7 matching bases. The germline V gene encodes CDR1 SEHNR and CDR2 FQNEAQ (reference sequence). Trimming cost V 4 bases and J 4 bases, with 15 bases left between them. This CDR3 has 15 amino acids. The CDR3, as DNA: TGTGCCAGCAGCTCGCAGGGGGAGGACGCAGATACGCAGTATTTT. It yields the protein CASSSQGEDADTQYF.

The chain couples TRBV2 to TRBJ1-1; D might be TRBD1 (5 bases). The CDR3 totals 15 residues. Trimming removed 1 base from V and 8 bases from J, with 17 bases in between. Germline CDR1 is SNHLY and CDR2 is FYNNEI. The CDR3 reads CASSEEGQAGGEAFF. The CDR3 DNA reads TGTGCCAGCAGTGAAGAGGGCCAGGCTGGGGGAGAAGCTTTCTTT.

The chain couples TRBV4-3 to TRBJ2-3, with 7 positions matching TRBD2. This CDR3 comprises 16 residues. CDR1 is LGHNA and CDR2 is YSLEER in the germline V gene. Germline trimming cut 0 bases from V and 0 bases from J; bases unmatched to any gene: 3. In DNA form, the CDR3 reads TGCGCCAGCAGCCAAGAAATACTAGCGAGCACAGATACGCAGTATTTT. Translating it yields CASSQEILASTDTQYF.